The sequence of this T cell receptor (beta chain) was determined in a study of T cell responses to AZD1222 COVID-19 vaccine. Study findings and constraints: There were vaccine-associated CD4 TCRs across spike, dominant at 160-218 and 743-854. Donors, mostly white British, included more females; clonal diversity was possibly underestimated.

Here immunoSEQ multiplex PCR was the method, and the copy in TCRdb shows in-frame clones only, minus some. The sample lists roughly 130,000 clones; about 82% were seen once. Concerning this clone: Antigen specificity is unknown.

V lost 1 base, J lost 10 bases, and 35 bases lay in between. CDR3 length: 22 residues. Germline CDR1 is SGHTA and CDR2 is FQGTGA. Here the sequenced sample was peripheral blood, taken on day 0 of AZD1222 vaccination. This chain links TRBV7-3 with TRBJ1-6, with D maybe TRBD1 (6 bases). This TCR was recovered from an adult in good health. The CDR3 nucleotides read TGTGCCAGCAGCTTAAACCCGGGGTTTAATGGAAACCCCAGGGGCGCAGGCTCACCCCTCCACTTT. Its protein is CASSLNPGFNGNPRGAGSPLHF.